The present T cell receptor (beta chain) was sequenced within a study of beta chain features in type 1 diabetes. Sequenced material consisted of expressed TCRB transcripts (all of the isolated RNA was reverse transcribed). Produced via immunoSEQ multiplex PCR; TCRdb's table is partial and in-frame only. The sample shows approximately 140,000 clones, about 9.1% of them seen only once. The CDR3 extends over 12 amino acids. The V end was cut by 9 bases, the J end by 7 bases, with 14 bases between. CDR1 and CDR2 (germline): LNHDA, SQIVND (reference sequence). In this sample, this clone turned up a few times. Its specificity is not known. Notes on the study in general: When VDJ junctions were examined, type 1 diabetes patients showed fewer insertions and more deletions.

This sequence was found in a woman between 35 and 50 years old in good health. V usage is TRBV19 and J usage is TRBJ2-3, with D tentatively TRBD2 (5 bases). The sequencing sample was made of central memory CD4+ T cells from blood. The CDR3 DNA reads as TGTGCCAGCGGTCGGGGAGAGTATACGCAGTATTTT. Translating it yields CASGRGEYTQYF.